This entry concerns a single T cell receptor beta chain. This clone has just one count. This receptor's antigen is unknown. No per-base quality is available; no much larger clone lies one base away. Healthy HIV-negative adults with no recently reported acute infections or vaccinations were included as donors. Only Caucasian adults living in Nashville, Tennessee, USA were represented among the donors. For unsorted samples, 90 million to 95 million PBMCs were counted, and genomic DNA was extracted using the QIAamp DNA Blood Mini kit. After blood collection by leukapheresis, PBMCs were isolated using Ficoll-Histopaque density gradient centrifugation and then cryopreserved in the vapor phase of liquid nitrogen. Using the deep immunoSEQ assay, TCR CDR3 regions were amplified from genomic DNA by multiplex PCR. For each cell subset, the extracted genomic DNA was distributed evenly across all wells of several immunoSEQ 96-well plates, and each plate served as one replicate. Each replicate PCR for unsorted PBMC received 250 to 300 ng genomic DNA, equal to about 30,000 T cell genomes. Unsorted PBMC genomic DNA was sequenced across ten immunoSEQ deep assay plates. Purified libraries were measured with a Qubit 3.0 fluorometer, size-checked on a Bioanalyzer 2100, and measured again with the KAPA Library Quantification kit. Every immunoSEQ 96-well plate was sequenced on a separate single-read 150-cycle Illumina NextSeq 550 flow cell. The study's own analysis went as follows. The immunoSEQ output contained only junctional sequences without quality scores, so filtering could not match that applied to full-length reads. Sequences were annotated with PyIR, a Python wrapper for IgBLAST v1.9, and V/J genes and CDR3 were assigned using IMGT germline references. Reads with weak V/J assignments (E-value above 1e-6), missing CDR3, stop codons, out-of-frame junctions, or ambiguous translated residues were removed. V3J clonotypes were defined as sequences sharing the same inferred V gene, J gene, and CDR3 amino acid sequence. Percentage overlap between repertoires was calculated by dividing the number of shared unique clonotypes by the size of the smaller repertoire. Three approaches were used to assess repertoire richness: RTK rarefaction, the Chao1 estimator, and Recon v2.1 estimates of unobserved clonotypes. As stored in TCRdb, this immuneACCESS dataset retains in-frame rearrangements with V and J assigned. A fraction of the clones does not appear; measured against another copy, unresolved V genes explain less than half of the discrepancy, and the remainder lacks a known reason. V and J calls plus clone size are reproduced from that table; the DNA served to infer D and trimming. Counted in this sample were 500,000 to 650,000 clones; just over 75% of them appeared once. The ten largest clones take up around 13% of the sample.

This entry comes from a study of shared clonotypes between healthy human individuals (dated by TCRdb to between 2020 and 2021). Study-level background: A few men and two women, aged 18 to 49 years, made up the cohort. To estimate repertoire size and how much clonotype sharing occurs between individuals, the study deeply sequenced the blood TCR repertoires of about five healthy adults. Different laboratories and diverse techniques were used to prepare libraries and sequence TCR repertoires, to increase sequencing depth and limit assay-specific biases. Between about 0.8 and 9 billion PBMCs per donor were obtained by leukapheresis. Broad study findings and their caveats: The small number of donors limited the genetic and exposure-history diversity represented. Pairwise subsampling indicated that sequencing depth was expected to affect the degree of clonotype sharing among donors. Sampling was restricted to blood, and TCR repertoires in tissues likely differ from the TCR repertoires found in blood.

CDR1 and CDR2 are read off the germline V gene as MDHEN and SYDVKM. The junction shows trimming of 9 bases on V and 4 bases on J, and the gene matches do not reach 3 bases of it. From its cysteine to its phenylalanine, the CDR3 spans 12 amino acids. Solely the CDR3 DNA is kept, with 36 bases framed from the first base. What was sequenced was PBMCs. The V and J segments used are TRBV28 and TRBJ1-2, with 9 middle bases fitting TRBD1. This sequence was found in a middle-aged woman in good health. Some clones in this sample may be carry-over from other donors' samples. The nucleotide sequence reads TGTGCCAGTTCGGACAGGGGCTATGGCTACACCTTC. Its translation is CASSDRGYGYTF.